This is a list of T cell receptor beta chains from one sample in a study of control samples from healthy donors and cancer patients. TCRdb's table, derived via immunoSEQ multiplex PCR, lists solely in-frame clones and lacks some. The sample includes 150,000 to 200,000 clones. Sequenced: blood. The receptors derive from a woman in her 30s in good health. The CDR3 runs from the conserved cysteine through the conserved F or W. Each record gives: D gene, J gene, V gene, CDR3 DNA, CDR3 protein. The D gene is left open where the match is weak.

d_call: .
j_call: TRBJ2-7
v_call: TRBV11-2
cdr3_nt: TGTGCCAGCAGCTTAGATCCTTTGGACGGAGACTACGAGCAGTACTTC
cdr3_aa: CASSLDPLDGDYEQYF

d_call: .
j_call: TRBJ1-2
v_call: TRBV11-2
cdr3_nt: TGTGCCAGCAGCTCCAACCCCAGGGACGGAAAATTCTATGGCTACACCTTC
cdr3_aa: CASSSNPRDGKFYGYTF

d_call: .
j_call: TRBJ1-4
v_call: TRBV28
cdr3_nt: TGTGCCAGCAGTTTAAATAGGGAAAAACTGTTTTTT
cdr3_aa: CASSLNREKLFF

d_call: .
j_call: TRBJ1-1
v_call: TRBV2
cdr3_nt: TGTGCCAGCCGGGCCAATTACGTGAACACTGAAGCTTTCTTT
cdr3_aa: CASRANYVNTEAFF

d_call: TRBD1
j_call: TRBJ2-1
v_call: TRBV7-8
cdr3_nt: TGTGCCAGCAGCCAGGGGGCGAGCTCCTACAATGAGCAGTTCTTC
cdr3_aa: CASSQGASSYNEQFF

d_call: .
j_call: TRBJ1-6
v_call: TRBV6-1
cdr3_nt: TGTGCCAGCAGTGAAGTCGGCAGCCTGGATAATTCACCCCTCCACTTT
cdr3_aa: CASSEVGSLDNSPLHF

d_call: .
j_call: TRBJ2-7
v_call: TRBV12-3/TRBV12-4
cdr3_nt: TGTGCCAGCAGCCGGGACACCTACTACGAGCAGTACTTC
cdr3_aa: CASSRDTYYEQYF

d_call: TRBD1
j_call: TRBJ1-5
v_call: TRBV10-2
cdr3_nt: TGCGCCAGCCGACGGGACAGAGCGTACAATCAGCCCCAGCATTTT
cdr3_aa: CASRRDRAYNQPQHF

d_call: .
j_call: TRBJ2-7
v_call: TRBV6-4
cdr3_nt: TGTGCCAGCAGTGACTCTCCCTACGAGCAGTACTTC
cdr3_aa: CASSDSPYEQYF

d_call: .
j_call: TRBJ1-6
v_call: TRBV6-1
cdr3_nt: TGTGCCAGCAGTGAAGGGACAGTTGGCTCCTATAATTCACCCCTCCACTTT
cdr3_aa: CASSEGTVGSYNSPLHF

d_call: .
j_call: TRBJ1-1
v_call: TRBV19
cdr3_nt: TGTGCCAGTAGGAAAGGCCTCGACACTGAAGCTTTCTTT
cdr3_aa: CASRKGLDTEAFF

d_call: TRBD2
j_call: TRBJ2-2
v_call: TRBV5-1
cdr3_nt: TGCGCCCGCAGACCCTATGGCGGGGGGGCAGTCGGGGAGCTGTTTTTT
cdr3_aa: CARRPYGGGAVGELFF

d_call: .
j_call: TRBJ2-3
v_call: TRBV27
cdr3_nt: .
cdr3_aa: CASSSSDRAPATQYF

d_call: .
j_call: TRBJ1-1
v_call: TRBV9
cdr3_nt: TGTGCCAGCAGCGTACTACCCGGGGGATACACTGAAGCTTTCTTT
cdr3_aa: CASSVLPGGYTEAFF

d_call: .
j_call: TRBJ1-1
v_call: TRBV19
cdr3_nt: TGTGCCAGTAGTCCTCCGGGACTCATGAACACTGAAGCTTTCTTT
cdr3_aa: CASSPPGLMNTEAFF

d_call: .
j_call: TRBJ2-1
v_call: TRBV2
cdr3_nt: TGTGCCAATTCCAGGGAAACCTACAATGAGCAGTTCTTC
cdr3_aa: CANSRETYNEQFF

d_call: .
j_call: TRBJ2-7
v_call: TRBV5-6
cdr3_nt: TGTGCCAGCAGCTTGGACAGGTACGAGCAGTACTTC
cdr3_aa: CASSLDRYEQYF

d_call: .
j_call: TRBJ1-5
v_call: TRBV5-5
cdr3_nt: TGTGCCAGCAGCTTGAGGGACGGCAATCAGCCCCAGCATTTT
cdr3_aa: CASSLRDGNQPQHF

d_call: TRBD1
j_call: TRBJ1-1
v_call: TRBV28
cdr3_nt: TGTGCCAGTAAGGACAACAGGGGGCCTAACACTGAAGCTTTCTTT
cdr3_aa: CASKDNRGPNTEAFF

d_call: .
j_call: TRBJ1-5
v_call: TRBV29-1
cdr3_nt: TGCAGCGTTGGTGCTACAGGGAATCAGCCCCAGCATTTT
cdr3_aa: CSVGATGNQPQHF

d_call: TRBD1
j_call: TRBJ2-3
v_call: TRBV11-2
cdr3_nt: TGTGCCAGCAGCCCGGGACAGAGGTCAGATACGCAGTATTTT
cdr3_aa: CASSPGQRSDTQYF

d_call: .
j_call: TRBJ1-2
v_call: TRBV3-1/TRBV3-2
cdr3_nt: TGTGCCAGCAGCCAAGGTATCCAGAAGGGGGTGTCTGGCTACACCTTC
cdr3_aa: CASSQGIQKGVSGYTF

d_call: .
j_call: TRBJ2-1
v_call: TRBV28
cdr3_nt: TGTGCCAGCAGTTTTGACAATGAGCAGTTCTTC
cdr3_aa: CASSFDNEQFF

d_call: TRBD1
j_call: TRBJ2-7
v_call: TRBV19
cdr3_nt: TGTGCCAGTAGTATTGGGACAGGGACAATCCACGAGCAGTACTTC
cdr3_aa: CASSIGTGTIHEQYF

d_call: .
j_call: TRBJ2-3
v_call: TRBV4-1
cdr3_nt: TGCGCCAGCAGCCAAGTTTCTAGGGGGGCAGGGGCAGATACGCAGTATTTT
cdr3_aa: CASSQVSRGAGADTQYF

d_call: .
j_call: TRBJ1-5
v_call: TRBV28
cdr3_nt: TGTGCCAGCACCTTACTTGGGGTATATAGCAATCAGCCCCAGCATTTT
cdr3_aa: CASTLLGVYSNQPQHF

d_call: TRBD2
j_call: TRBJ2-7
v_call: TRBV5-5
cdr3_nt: TGTGCCAGGCAGCCAGGCGGGGGAATGTACGAGCAGTACTTC
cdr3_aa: CARQPGGGMYEQYF